The clone carrying this T cell receptor beta chain was recorded once. As yet, its antigen is unknown. TCRdb's table, derived via immunoSEQ multiplex PCR, lists solely in-frame clones and lacks some. The table lists about 140,000 clones, roughly 81% of them singletons, with about 1.5% in the top ten. This sample was included in a study of cytomegalovirus exposure and HLA in healthy donors. Findings of the study overall: There were 160 or so TCR beta chains listed as cytomegalovirus-associated. While the bulk of TCR sequences proved rare, some public TCRs turned up in many donors. A subsequent analysis found that TCR clusters from the first cohort also tended to co-occur in the 130 or so validation repertoires, with around 94% of cluster scores above 0.

The donors were members of the roughly 120-subject validation cohort (separate from the roughly 700-subject first cohort). The CDR3 runs to 15 residues. V gave up 7 bases and J gave up 4 bases, with 16 bases separating them. Germline V gene sequence: CDR1 MNHNS, CDR2 SASEGT. This receptor was identified in a woman under 40 in good health and CMV-seronegative. The chain carries TRBV6-1 and TRBJ1-4; D may be TRBD1 (5 bases). The specimen was PBMCs. The DNA of the CDR3 is TGTGCCAGCAAAGACCCGGGGGGTGATAATGAAAAACTGTTTTTT. Translating it yields CASKDPGGDNEKLFF.